This entry lists 12 T cell receptor beta chains sequenced from one sample in a study of T cell repertoires in cytomegalovirus infection. TCRdb ran MiXCR on the reads and lists one entry per CDR3 protein. Altogether about 460,000 distinct CDR3 sequences are present, about 11% being singletons, with the ten largest covering roughly a tenth. The sequenced material came from PBMCs. The source is a human donor in good health (CMV status not recorded). Some clones in this sample may be carry-over from other donors' samples.

This clonotype was recorded at least ten times. V is TRBV4-1 and J is TRBJ1-2; 9 bases are shared with TRBD1. Germline loops: CDR1 MGHRA, CDR2 YSYEKL. There are 14 residues in the CDR3. With 1 base clipped from V and 3 bases from J, the junction kept 0 bases outside the gene matches. The CDR3 protein is CASSQGTGDYGYTF. The CDR3 DNA reads TGCGCCAGCAGCCAAGGGACAGGGGACTATGGCTACACCTTC.

The rearrangement uses TRBV9 and TRBJ1-2; 8 nucleotides align to TRBD1. Losses at the gene ends were 4 bases for V and 8 bases for J; bases not matched to a gene: 7. Germline V lookup: CDR1 SGDLS, CDR2 YYNGEE. The CDR3 consists of 13 residues. This chain's CDR3 is CASSPTPGGGYTF. The CDR3, as DNA: TGTGCCAGCAGCCCTACCCCAGGGGGCGGCTACACCTTC.

This clonotype was detected many times. This rearrangement joins TRBV9 to TRBJ1-3; tentative D call: TRBD1 (5 bases). The length of the CDR3 is 15 residues. Per the germline V gene, CDR1 is SGDLS and CDR2 is YYNGEE. The ends were cut back, 4 bases at V and 2 bases at J, with 13 bases in the middle. CDR3 residues: CASSTEGRAGNTIYF. CDR3 bases: TGTGCCAGCAGCACAGAGGGCAGGGCTGGAAACACCATATATTTT.

This clonotype occurred a few times. The genes are TRBV6-2 or TRBV6-3 and TRBJ2-3; the match to TRBD2 covers 7 bases. Germline values: CDR1 MNHEY, CDR2 SVGEGT. There are 14 residues in the CDR3. The V segment lost 2 bases and the J segment 6 bases; nucleotides outside the gene matches: 5. CDR3 loop: CASSYRRESDTQYF. For the CDR3, the DNA is TGTGCCAGCAGTTACAGGCGGGAGTCGGATACGCAGTATTTT.

This clonotype was seen a few times. The rearrangement links TRBV28 to TRBJ2-7; D is possibly TRBD2 (5 bases). This CDR3 contains 14 residues. CDR1 is MDHEN, CDR2 SYDVKM, per germline. Trimming pared 6 bases from V and 5 bases from J, leaving 17 bases between. CDR3 in amino acids: CASRLRATVHEQYF. In nucleotides, the CDR3 is TGTGCCAGCAGGTTGCGGGCCACCGTCCACGAGCAGTACTTC.

This chain links TRBV4-2 with TRBJ2-3; D call uncertain. This CDR3 has 16 residues. V was cut by 5 bases and J by 0 bases, with 15 bases left in between. Germline values: CDR1 LGHNA, CDR2 YNFKEQ. Here the CDR3 reads CASSAAARSSTDTQYF. CDR3 DNA sequence: TGTGCCAGCAGCGCGGCCGCGAGATCTAGCACAGATACGCAGTATTTT.

This clonotype was detected ten times or more. The rearrangement uses TRBV23-1 and TRBJ2-2; a possible D gene is TRBD1 (6 bases). TRBV23-1 has ORF status, its function being uncertain. V was trimmed by 6 bases and J by 1 base, leaving 27 bases between them. CDR3 length: 20 amino acids. CDR3 amino acids: CASRLSAGQRTEWNTGELFF. The CDR3, as DNA: TGCGCCAGCAGACTATCGGCAGGACAGCGAACGGAATGGAACACCGGGGAGCTGTTTTTT.

This clonotype was seen repeatedly, ten times or more. J is TRBJ1-3 and V is TRBV7-2; D is unclear. Trimming stripped 3 bases from V and 0 bases from J, with 6 bases between. The V gene's germline CDR1 is SGHTA and CDR2 FQGNSA. The CDR3 loop spans 14 amino acids. The CDR3 here is CASSFSLSGNTIYF. The CDR3 DNA follows: TGTGCCAGCAGCTTTTCTCTCTCTGGAAACACCATATATTTT.

This chain connects TRBV6-1 to TRBJ2-1; 7 positions agree with TRBD2. Germline V gene lookup returns CDR1 MNHNS and CDR2 SASEGT. Losses at the gene ends were 3 bases for V and 5 bases for J; bases not matched to a gene: 7. The CDR3 extends over 15 amino acids. CDR3 sequence: CASSDPAGSHNEQFF. CDR3 coding DNA: TGTGCCAGCAGTGATCCAGCGGGGTCGCACAATGAGCAGTTCTTC.

This clonotype was seen ten or more times. CDR3 DNA sequence: TGTGCCAGCAGCCGCGAACAGCCAATGAACACTGAAGCTTTCTTT. Protein product: CASSREQPMNTEAFF. The chain joins TRBV6-6 to TRBJ1-1; D is unclear. V lost 6 bases and J 0 bases, leaving 14 bases between the germline ends. The CDR3 sequence is 15 residues long. The germline CDR1 and CDR2 sequences are MNHNY and SVGAGI (reference sequence).

The chain carries TRBV2 and TRBJ1-5, with D possibly TRBD1 on 5 matching bases. Germline CDR1 SNHLY, CDR2 FYNNEI. V lost 3 bases and J 0 bases, leaving 12 bases between the germline ends. The CDR3 length is 16 residues. CDR3 sequence reads: CASSEGRVLSNQPQHF. CDR3 DNA sequence: TGTGCCAGCAGTGAGGGACGTGTTCTTAGCAATCAGCCCCAGCATTTT.

This clonotype was detected ten times or more. The chain uses TRBV5-1 and TRBJ2-7; D not resolved. Deletions cut 3 bases from V and 3 bases from J, with 16 bases between. This CDR3 has 15 amino acids. Germline V gene lookup returns CDR1 SGHRS and CDR2 YFSETQ. The CDR3 region is CASSSTGLRFYEQYF. CDR3 sequence (DNA): TGCGCCAGCAGCTCCACCGGGCTTCGATTCTACGAGCAGTACTTC. The full variable domain, in which reference TRBV5-1 and TRBJ2-7 provide the parts outside the CDR3, is KAGVTQTPRYLIKTRGQQVTLSCSPISGHRSVSWYQQTPGQGLQFLFEYFSETQRNKGNFPGRFSGRQFSNSRSEMNVSTLELGDSALYLCASSSTGLRFYEQYFGPGTRLTVT.